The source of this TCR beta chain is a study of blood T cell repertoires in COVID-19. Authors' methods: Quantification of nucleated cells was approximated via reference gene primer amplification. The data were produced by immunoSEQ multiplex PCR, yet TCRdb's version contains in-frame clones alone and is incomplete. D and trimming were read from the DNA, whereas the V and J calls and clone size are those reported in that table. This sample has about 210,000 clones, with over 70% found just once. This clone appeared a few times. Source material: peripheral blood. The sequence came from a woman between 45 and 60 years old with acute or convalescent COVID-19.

The CDR3 loop reads CASSLRQTGNTEAFF. The CDR3 nucleotides read TGTGCCAGCAGTTTGCGTCAAACAGGCAACACTGAAGCTTTCTTT. The chain employs TRBV28 and TRBJ1-1, with a possible D match to TRBD1 (5 bases). The germline V gene encodes CDR1 MDHEN and CDR2 SYDVKM. Trimming removed 3 bases from V and 2 bases from J, with 13 bases in between. The CDR3 runs 15 residues.